The 14 T cell receptor beta chains listed next were all sequenced from one sample in a study of T cell responses to AZD1222 COVID-19 vaccine. This table comes from immunoSEQ multiplex PCR, and its TCRdb copy is limited to in-frame clones, with some not included. The sample holds about 150,000 clones, 93% seen once. The material was peripheral blood, obtained on day 0 of AZD1222 vaccination. The receptor set was obtained from an adult in good health.

This rearrangement joins TRBV2 to TRBJ1-6, with D unclear. The germline gives CDR1 SNHLY, CDR2 FYNNEI. CDR3 length: 14 residues. V was clipped by 4 bases and J by 5 bases, with 9 bases between them. CDR3 in amino acids: CASSGRPHNSPLHF. In DNA, the CDR3 is TGTGCCAGCAGTGGGCGGCCTCATAATTCACCCCTCCACTTT. Full variable domain (rest looked up from reference TRBV2 and TRBJ1-6): EPEVTQTPSHQVTQMGQEVILRCVPISNHLYFYWYRQILGQKVEFLVSFYNNEISEKSEIFDDQFSVERPDGSNFTLKIRSTKLEDSAMYFCASSGRPHNSPLHFGNGTRLTVT.

The rearrangement uses TRBV30 and TRBJ1-1; D unclear. Germline loops: CDR1 GTSNPN, CDR2 SVGIG (reference sequence). The V and J ends lost 2 bases and 3 bases respectively, with 10 bases between them. This CDR3 spans 13 amino acids. This chain's CDR3 is CAWSLLRDTEAFF. In DNA, the CDR3 is TGTGCCTGGAGTCTCCTCCGGGACACTGAAGCTTTCTTT.

The V call is TRBV30, the J call TRBJ2-7; TRBD2 matches 7 bases. J lost 0 bases, V lost 2 bases, and 7 bases had no gene match. Germline CDR1 is GTSNPN and CDR2 is SVGIG (reference sequence). The CDR3 runs 15 residues. The CDR3 nucleotides are TGTGCCTGGAGTAAACCTAGCGGTAGCTCCTACGAGCAGTACTTC. It translates to CAWSKPSGSSYEQYF. Using reference TRBV30 and TRBJ2-7 for the parts outside the CDR3, the full variable domain is SQTIHQWPATLVQPVGSPLSLECTVEGTSNPNLYWYRQAAGRGLQLLFYSVGIGQISSEVPQNLSASRPQDRQFILSSKKLLLSDSGFYLCAWSKPSGSSYEQYFGPGTRLTVT.

The chain has TRBV28 and TRBJ1-2; no firm D call. The germline gives CDR1 MDHEN, CDR2 SYDVKM. V was pared by 6 bases and J by 2 bases, with 10 bases between. The CDR3 is 13 amino acids. The CDR3 DNA reads TGTGCCAGCAGGGTGACACTGAACTATGGCTACACCTTC. The encoded protein is CASRVTLNYGYTF.

The V and J genes are TRBV2 and TRBJ2-5, with TRBD2 matching over 9 bases. The CDR3 has 14 residues. J gave up 5 bases and V 1 base, and 2 bases lay outside the gene matches. CDR1 SNHLY and CDR2 FYNNEI come from the germline V gene. The CDR3 here is CASSEGAGGETQYF. The CDR3 region has the DNA TGTGCCAGCAGTGAAGGAGCGGGAGGTGAGACCCAGTACTTC.

The chain links TRBV27 to TRBJ1-1; 10 bases are shared with TRBD1. The V gene end was trimmed by 5 bases and the J gene end by 5 bases; junction bases not matched to a gene: 11. Per the germline V gene, CDR1 is MNHEY and CDR2 is SMNVEV (reference sequence). The CDR3 contains 16 residues. The DNA of the CDR3 is TGTGCCAGCAGTCTAAGGACAGGGGGAGTTTATACTGAAGCTTTCTTT. It translates to CASSLRTGGVYTEAFF.

The gene calls are TRBV5-4 and TRBJ2-2; 8 bases fit TRBD1. The junction had 3 bases not matched to a gene; V was cut back by 0 bases and J by 8 bases. This CDR3 is 14 amino acids long. Looked up from germline, CDR1 is SGHNT and CDR2 is YYREEE (reference sequence). CDR3: CASSLGQGLGELFF. The CDR3 DNA is TGTGCCAGCAGCTTGGGACAGGGGTTGGGGGAGCTGTTTTTT.

This clone has only one observation. V is TRBV3-1 (or the pseudogene TRBV3-2) and J is TRBJ2-7; possibly TRBD2 for D (5 bases). From germline, CDR1 is LGHDT and CDR2 YNNKEL (reference sequence). CDR3 length equals 14 residues. The V and J ends lost 4 bases and 5 bases respectively, with 15 bases between them. The CDR3 protein is CASSLSVAIDEQYF. The CDR3 nucleotides are TGTGCCAGCAGCCTAAGCGTAGCGATCGACGAGCAGTACTTC.

The chain couples TRBV6-5 to TRBJ1-2, with 9 bases fitting TRBD1. V was clipped by 5 bases and J by 4 bases; unmatched bases: 8. Germline CDR1 reads MNHEY; CDR2 reads SVGAGI. The CDR3 covers 15 residues. The CDR3 DNA is TGTGCCAGCAGTCCCCTGGACAGGGGCGCCTATGGCTACACCTTC. Encoded protein: CASSPLDRGAYGYTF.

V gene TRBV2 combines with J gene TRBJ2-1, with D tentatively TRBD2 (6 bases). Per germline, CDR1 SNHLY and CDR2 FYNNEI. The CDR3 extends over 16 amino acids. Trimming pared 2 bases from V and 3 bases from J, leaving 14 bases between. The CDR3 sequence is CASSESSVGLYNEQFF. In nucleotides, the CDR3 is TGTGCCAGCAGTGAATCTAGCGTCGGCCTCTACAATGAGCAGTTCTTC. Supplemented by reference TRBV2 and TRBJ2-1, the full variable domain reads EPEVTQTPSHQVTQMGQEVILRCVPISNHLYFYWYRQILGQKVEFLVSFYNNEISEKSEIFDDQFSVERPDGSNFTLKIRSTKLEDSAMYFCASSESSVGLYNEQFFGPGTRLTVL.

The chain uses TRBV7-2 and TRBJ1-2, with D unresolved. The germline V gene encodes CDR1 SGHTA and CDR2 FQGNSA. CDR3 length: 14 residues. Trimming pared 1 base from V and 8 bases from J, leaving 14 bases between. CDR3 in amino acids: CASSLVRQSFGYTF. The DNA of the CDR3 is TGTGCCAGCAGCTTAGTTCGGCAGTCCTTCGGCTACACCTTC.

Comments on this clone: The sample has other DNA sequences that encode this CDR3 too. This chain joins TRBV2 and TRBJ2-5; no reliable D call. The V and J ends lost 4 bases and 2 bases respectively, with 8 bases between them. This CDR3 has 13 amino acids. Germline V gene data show CDR1 as SNHLY and CDR2 as FYNNEI. CDR3 DNA sequence: TGTGCCAGCAGTGTTTCTAGACAAGAGACCCAGTACTTC. Translating it yields CASSVSRQETQYF.

The chain employs TRBV5-1 and TRBJ2-7, with D maybe TRBD2 (6 bases). The CDR3 length is 14 residues. Germline V gene data show CDR1 as SGHRS and CDR2 as YFSETQ. V was pared by 0 bases and J by 4 bases, with 11 bases between. The CDR3 loop reads CASSLGQGGYEQYF. CDR3 DNA sequence: TGCGCCAGCAGCTTGGGGCAGGGAGGTTACGAGCAGTACTTC. The full variable domain, with the rest looked up from reference TRBV5-1 and TRBJ2-7, is KAGVTQTPRYLIKTRGQQVTLSCSPISGHRSVSWYQQTPGQGLQFLFEYFSETQRNKGNFPGRFSGRQFSNSRSEMNVSTLELGDSALYLCASSLGQGGYEQYFGPGTRLTVT.

The chain uses TRBV28 and TRBJ1-5; D is perhaps TRBD1 (6 bases). V gave up 7 bases and J gave up 2 bases, with 15 bases separating them. Germline CDR1 and CDR2: MDHEN and SYDVKM. CDR3 length: 15 residues. This chain's CDR3 is CASTLSGQRNQPQHF. CDR3 DNA: TGTGCCAGCACCCTCAGTGGACAGCGCAATCAGCCCCAGCATTTT.